These T cell receptor beta chains were read from a single sample in a study of blood T cells in healthy people across ages. TCRdb re-called the 5' RACE reads with MiXCR, one entry per CDR3 protein. This sample yields about 560,000 distinct CDR3 sequences, of which 25% to 35% are seen a single time; about 3.9% belongs to the top ten. The same sample was also used in a study of T cells of mothers and their children.

The sample was blood. These receptors were taken from a boy aged 2 to 9 in good health. The CDR3 runs from the conserved cysteine through the conserved F or W. Each record gives: D gene, clone size, V gene, J gene, CDR3 DNA, CDR3 protein. The D gene is left open where the match is weak. Some rows mark clone size as missing; the rest say once, few, many or name a class of expanded clone.

d_gene: TRBD2
abundance: few
v_gene: TRBV29-1
j_gene: TRBJ2-3
CDR3nt: TGCAGCGTTGATGACCCCGGGGGGTGGGGCACAGATACGCAGTATTTT
CDR3aa: CSVDDPGGWGTDTQYF

d_gene: TRBD1
abundance: -
v_gene: TRBV4-1
j_gene: TRBJ2-1
CDR3nt: TGCGCCAGCAGCCAAGAAGGGGGCAGAAATGAGCAGTTCTTC
CDR3aa: CASSQEGGRNEQFF

d_gene: -
abundance: -
v_gene: TRBV4-1
j_gene: TRBJ1-4
CDR3nt: TGCGCCAGCAGCCAATCCCCCGGTGAAAAACTGTTTTTT
CDR3aa: CASSQSPGEKLFF

d_gene: -
abundance: -
v_gene: TRBV20-1
j_gene: TRBJ2-7
CDR3nt: TGCAGTGTCCGCGAACCAGGGATCTCCTACGAGCAGTACTTC
CDR3aa: CSVREPGISYEQYF

d_gene: -
abundance: few
v_gene: TRBV5-1
j_gene: TRBJ1-1
CDR3nt: TGCGCCAGCAGCTTCAATACTATGAACACTGAAGCTTTCTTT
CDR3aa: CASSFNTMNTEAFF

d_gene: -
abundance: few
v_gene: TRBV6-5
j_gene: TRBJ2-2
CDR3nt: TGTGCCAGCAAGGGGGGAGGTACCGGGGAGCTGTTTTTT
CDR3aa: CASKGGGTGELFF

d_gene: TRBD2
abundance: few
v_gene: TRBV7-7
j_gene: TRBJ2-1
CDR3nt: TGTGCCAGCAGCTTCGGGACTAGCGGGCTGTACAATGAGCAGTTCTTC
CDR3aa: CASSFGTSGLYNEQFF

d_gene: TRBD1
abundance: -
v_gene: TRBV10-3
j_gene: TRBJ1-1
CDR3nt: TGTGCCATCAGTAAAACAGGGGGCACTGAAGCTTTCTTT
CDR3aa: CAISKTGGTEAFF

d_gene: TRBD2
abundance: -
v_gene: TRBV30
j_gene: TRBJ2-7
CDR3nt: TGTGCCTGGAGTGCGGGACTAGCGGAAGACGAGCAGTACTTC
CDR3aa: CAWSAGLAEDEQYF

d_gene: TRBD1
abundance: -
v_gene: TRBV20-1
j_gene: TRBJ1-2
CDR3nt: TGCAGTGCTAGTCGACAGGGTGGCTACACCTTC
CDR3aa: CSASRQGGYTF

d_gene: TRBD1
abundance: -
v_gene: TRBV2
j_gene: TRBJ2-7
CDR3nt: TGTGCCAGCATCCAGGGGGCGCCGTACGAGCAGTACTTC
CDR3aa: CASIQGAPYEQYF

d_gene: TRBD2
abundance: -
v_gene: TRBV20-1
j_gene: TRBJ2-1
CDR3nt: TGCAGTGCGAAGGGACTAGCGGGGGCCAAGGGTGAGCAGTTCTTC
CDR3aa: CSAKGLAGAKGEQFF

d_gene: TRBD1
abundance: -
v_gene: TRBV5-1
j_gene: TRBJ2-5
CDR3nt: TGCGCCAGCAGCTCCCGGACAGGTAGAGAGACCCAGTACTTC
CDR3aa: CASSSRTGRETQYF

d_gene: -
abundance: few
v_gene: TRBV9
j_gene: TRBJ2-2
CDR3nt: TGTGCCAGCAGCCCGAACTATCAGGGTTCTATAGTCACCGGGGAGCTGTTTTTT
CDR3aa: CASSPNYQGSIVTGELFF

d_gene: -
abundance: -
v_gene: TRBV6-2/TRBV6-3
j_gene: TRBJ2-5
CDR3nt: TGTGCCGCCGCCCCGGAGCCCGAGACCCAGTACTTC
CDR3aa: CAAAPEPETQYF

d_gene: TRBD2
abundance: few
v_gene: TRBV7-2
j_gene: TRBJ2-1
CDR3nt: TGTGCCAGCAGCCCCCCGGGACTAGCGGTTAACAATGAGCAGTTCTTC
CDR3aa: CASSPPGLAVNNEQFF

d_gene: -
abundance: -
v_gene: TRBV5-6
j_gene: TRBJ1-5
CDR3nt: TGTGCCAGCAGCTTGGGCGGGGAATATAGCAATCAGCCCCAGCATTTT
CDR3aa: CASSLGGEYSNQPQHF

d_gene: TRBD2
abundance: many
v_gene: TRBV6-6
j_gene: TRBJ2-5
CDR3nt: TGTGCCAGCAGTTACTCCGGGGGGGAGCAGTACTTC
CDR3aa: CASSYSGGEQYF

d_gene: -
abundance: few
v_gene: TRBV30
j_gene: TRBJ1-4
CDR3nt: TGTGCCTGGAGTTTGGGGGAACTTGAAAAACTGTTTTTT
CDR3aa: CAWSLGELEKLFF

d_gene: TRBD1
abundance: few
v_gene: TRBV4-2
j_gene: TRBJ1-2
CDR3nt: TGTGCCAGCAGCCAAGAGTGGTCAGGGGGCTATGGCTACACCTTC
CDR3aa: CASSQEWSGGYGYTF

d_gene: -
abundance: once
v_gene: TRBV11-2
j_gene: TRBJ1-2
CDR3nt: TGTGCCAGCAGCTTTGGGACGCCCTATGGCTACACCTTC
CDR3aa: CASSFGTPYGYTF

d_gene: -
abundance: few
v_gene: TRBV9
j_gene: TRBJ1-2
CDR3nt: TGTGCCAGCAGCGTAGATGGGGTAACCTATGGCTACACCTTC
CDR3aa: CASSVDGVTYGYTF

d_gene: -
abundance: few
v_gene: TRBV12-3/TRBV12-4
j_gene: TRBJ1-3
CDR3nt: TGTGCCAGCAGTTTGAGGGTCGCAAGCTCTGGAAACACCATATATTTT
CDR3aa: CASSLRVASSGNTIYF

d_gene: TRBD1
abundance: few
v_gene: TRBV16
j_gene: TRBJ1-5
CDR3nt: TGTGCCAGCAGCCTCATTCAGGGGGCGAGTCAGCCCCAGCATTTT
CDR3aa: CASSLIQGASQPQHF

d_gene: -
abundance: few
v_gene: TRBV20-1
j_gene: TRBJ1-1
CDR3nt: TGCAGGGGGGAAAGGAAGAACACTGAAGCTTTCTTT
CDR3aa: CRGERKNTEAFF

d_gene: -
abundance: -
v_gene: TRBV4-3
j_gene: TRBJ2-1
CDR3nt: TGCGCCAGCAGCCAAGTGGTACGGAGCTCCTACAATGAGCAGTTCTTC
CDR3aa: CASSQVVRSSYNEQFF

d_gene: TRBD2
abundance: many
v_gene: TRBV5-1
j_gene: TRBJ2-5
CDR3nt: TGCGCCAGCAGCTTGGGCGGGGGTGTCGGAGAGACCCAGTACTTC
CDR3aa: CASSLGGGVGETQYF

d_gene: -
abundance: few
v_gene: TRBV9
j_gene: TRBJ1-2
CDR3nt: TGTGCCAGCAGCGTAGGTAACTCAGGGCAGTATGGCTACACCTTC
CDR3aa: CASSVGNSGQYGYTF